This TCR beta chain was identified during a study of T cell repertoires in cytomegalovirus infection. About the research overall: The public TCR beta signatures pointed to both CMV infection and matching HLA type.

This clonotype was recorded a few times. Antigen: not known. The CDR3 totals 15 residues. Trimming took 3 bases from V and 2 from J; bases not matched to a gene: 6. Germline V gene sequence: CDR1 SGHVS, CDR2 FNYEAQ. TCRdb recomputed calls from the reads with MiXCR, one row per CDR3 protein. The repertoire holds hundreds of thousands of distinct CDR3 sequences, about 33% seen once, with 15% to 20% in the top ten. Overall study findings and caveats: Summed frequency of shared TCR beta families picked out CMV carriers who also had the relevant HLA. Clonotype analysis showed dominance of the ex vivo response by HLA-C-restricted CMV-specific TCR beta clonotypes.

The sample was cultured PBMCs, taken from culture after CMV antigen stimulation. The clonotype was recovered from a human donor in good health (CMV status not recorded). Some clones in this sample may be carry-over from other donors' samples. The V and J genes are TRBV7-6 and TRBJ2-5, with 7 bases aligning to TRBD2. CDR3 protein: CASSLGLLNQETQYF. The CDR3, as DNA: TGTGCCAGCAGCTTGGGACTACTAAATCAAGAGACCCAGTACTTC.